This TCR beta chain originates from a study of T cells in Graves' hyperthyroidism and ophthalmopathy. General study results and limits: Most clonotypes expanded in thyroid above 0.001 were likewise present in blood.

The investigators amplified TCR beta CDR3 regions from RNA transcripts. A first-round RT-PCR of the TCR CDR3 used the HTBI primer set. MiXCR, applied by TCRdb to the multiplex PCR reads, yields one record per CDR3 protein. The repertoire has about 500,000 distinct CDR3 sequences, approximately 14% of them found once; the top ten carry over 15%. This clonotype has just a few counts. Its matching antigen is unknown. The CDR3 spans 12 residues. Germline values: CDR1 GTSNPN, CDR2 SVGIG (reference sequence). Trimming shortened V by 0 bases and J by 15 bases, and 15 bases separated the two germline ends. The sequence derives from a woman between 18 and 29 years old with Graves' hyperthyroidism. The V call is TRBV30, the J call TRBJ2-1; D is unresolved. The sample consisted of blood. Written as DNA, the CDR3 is TGTGCCTGGAGTGTAATCTTGTCTGGCAGGTTCTTC. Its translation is CAWSVILSGRFF. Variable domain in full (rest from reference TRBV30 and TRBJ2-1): SQTIHQWPATLVQPVGSPLSLECTVEGTSNPNLYWYRQAAGRGLQLLFYSVGIGQISSEVPQNLSASRPQDRQFILSSKKLLLSDSGFYLCAWSVILSGRFFGPGTRLTVL.